Reported below is one T cell receptor beta chain. Its target is unknown. This sample is drawn from a study of T-cell memory formation after mild COVID-19. Overall study findings and caveats: A subset of responding clones appeared in pre-infection memory, suggesting cross-reactive memory joined.

The length of the CDR3 is 15 residues. Trimming took 6 bases from V and 3 from J; bases not matched to a gene: 7. Germline lookup yields CDR1 DFQATT and CDR2 SNEGSKA (reference sequence). TCRdb reanalysed the 5' RACE reads using MiXCR and keeps one entry per CDR3 protein. The table shows 250,000 to 350,000 distinct CDR3 sequences, with around 15% occurring only once. The sample consisted of PBMCs or a T cell subset sorted from them (not recorded which). The chain combines TRBV20-1 with TRBJ2-2; 10 nucleotides match TRBD2. The receptor was isolated from a man younger than 30 who had mild COVID-19 (a few samples of this study predate the infection). Cell type and time point are not known. In DNA, the CDR3 is TGCAGTGCCGTGGCCGGGACTAGCGACACCGGGGAGCTGTTTTTT. Encoded protein: CSAVAGTSDTGELFF.